What follows are 28 T cell receptor beta chains derived from one specimen sequenced in a study of cytomegalovirus exposure and HLA in healthy donors. Some clones are missing from TCRdb's copy, which holds only in-frame ones; the method was immunoSEQ multiplex PCR. The sample yields about 150,000 clones, approximately 94% seen once. The sample comprised PBMCs. The receptors originated from a man between 18 and 35 years old in good health and CMV-seropositive.

The rearrangement uses TRBV9 and TRBJ1-2; no clear D. CDR1 is SGDLS, CDR2 YYNGEE, per germline. The ends were cut back, 0 bases at V and 0 bases at J, with 18 bases in the middle. The CDR3 contains 18 residues. The DNA of the CDR3 is TGTGCCAGCAGCGTAGCTACGGCTGGGGAGATAGCTAACTATGGCTACACCTTC. It encodes CASSVATAGEIANYGYTF.

V usage is TRBV12-5 and J usage is TRBJ2-1; 7 positions agree with TRBD1. The CDR3 totals 14 residues. CDR1 is LGHNT and CDR2 is FRNRAP in the germline V gene. V dropped 5 bases and J dropped 7; count of bases not matched to a gene: 8. CDR3 nucleotides: TGTGCTAGTGGTCTCGGACAGGCACCTAATGAGCAGTTCTTC. Residues: CASGLGQAPNEQFF.

The genes are TRBV11-2 and TRBJ1-2; D is undetermined. Trimming left V 1 base short and J 2 bases short, with 11 bases between. Germline assignment: CDR1 SGHAT and CDR2 FQNNGV. CDR3 length: 15 residues. The CDR3 loop is CASSLVAEENYGYTF. CDR3 nucleotides: TGTGCCAGCAGCTTAGTTGCCGAGGAAAACTATGGCTACACCTTC.

The genes are TRBV19 and TRBJ2-1; 9 bases agree with TRBD2. With 2 bases clipped from V and 9 bases from J, the junction kept 5 bases outside the gene matches. The CDR3 extends over 14 amino acids. CDR1 is LNHDA and CDR2 is SQIVND in the germline V gene (reference sequence). As DNA, the CDR3 is TGTGCCAGTAGTATAAGGGGTAGCGGGGGTGAGCAGTTCTTC. Protein product: CASSIRGSGGEQFF.

This chain links TRBV5-1 with TRBJ2-7; D not resolved. The CDR3 length is 15 residues. Trimming stripped 5 bases from V and 3 bases from J, with 18 bases between. From germline, CDR1 is SGHRS and CDR2 YFSETQ. The CDR3 DNA sequence: TGCGCCAGCAGTTCCGGCTCGGGTGGTGGCTACGAGCAGTACTTC. It is translated as CASSSGSGGGYEQYF.

This chain uses TRBV5-8 with TRBJ1-6; D remains ambiguous. Germline loops: CDR1 SGHTS, CDR2 YDEGEE. This CDR3 region has 12 residues. Trimming removed 1 base at V and 10 bases at J, with 6 bases between. CDR3 sequence (DNA): TGTGCCAGCAGCTTGTCCGCGTCACCCCTCCACTTT. Its protein product is CASSLSASPLHF. The entire variable domain, with the rest obtained from reference TRBV5-8 and TRBJ1-6, is as follows: EAGVTQSPTHLIKTRGQQATLRCSPISGHTSVYWYQQALGLGLQFLLWYDEGEERNRGNFPPRFSGRQFPNYSSELNVNALELEDSALYLCASSLSASPLHFGNGTRLTVT.

As for this clone: At the DNA level, this CDR3 is encoded by other sequences in the same sample as well. CDR3: CASSLTANTEAFF. The CDR3 DNA sequence: TGCGCCAGCAGCCTGACAGCGAACACTGAAGCTTTCTTT. The gene calls are TRBV5-1 and TRBJ1-1, with D maybe TRBD1 (5 bases). This CDR3 region has 13 residues. V was clipped by 4 bases and J by 1 base, with 8 bases between them. Per germline, CDR1 SGHRS and CDR2 YFSETQ. Supplemented by reference TRBV5-1 and TRBJ1-1, the full variable domain reads KAGVTQTPRYLIKTRGQQVTLSCSPISGHRSVSWYQQTPGQGLQFLFEYFSETQRNKGNFPGRFSGRQFSNSRSEMNVSTLELGDSALYLCASSLTANTEAFFGQGTRLTVV.

The rearrangement uses TRBV6-4 and TRBJ2-1; the match to TRBD2 covers 9 bases. The length of the CDR3 is 15 residues. Germline V CDR1 and CDR2: MRHNA, SNTAGT. Germline trimming cut 6 bases from V and 5 bases from J; bases unmatched to any gene: 8. CDR3 residues: CASSPRLAANNEQFF. Here the CDR3 DNA reads TGTGCCAGCAGCCCCAGACTAGCGGCTAACAATGAGCAGTTCTTC.

V is TRBV5-1 and J is TRBJ1-6; a weak D match, TRBD1 (5 bases). The V and J ends lost 6 bases and 10 bases respectively, with 20 bases between them. Germline V gene lookup returns CDR1 SGHRS and CDR2 YFSETQ. CDR3 length equals 15 residues. Here the CDR3 reads CASKGGASSESPLHF. In DNA form, the CDR3 reads TGCGCCAGCAAGGGAGGGGCCAGTTCGGAGTCACCCCTCCACTTT.

The chain uses TRBV9 and TRBJ1-1; 8 bases match TRBD1. The V segment lost 4 bases and the J segment 1 base; nucleotides outside the gene matches: 3. Germline V CDR1 and CDR2: SGDLS, YYNGEE. This CDR3 has 14 residues. This chain's CDR3 is CASSIGTGNTEAFF. The CDR3 region has the DNA TGTGCCAGCAGCATCGGGACAGGGAACACTGAAGCTTTCTTT.

The chain is built from TRBV2 and TRBJ2-7; 10 bases align to TRBD2. The germline V gene has CDR1 SNHLY and CDR2 FYNNEI. This CDR3 region has 14 residues. Unmatched junction bases numbered 8, after V lost 9 bases and J lost 3 bases. The CDR3 reads CASNPGLALYEQYF. The CDR3, as DNA: TGTGCCAGTAACCCGGGACTAGCGCTCTACGAGCAGTACTTC.

This clone was seen at least ten times. The V and J genes are TRBV4-1 and TRBJ2-7; 13 positions match TRBD2. The CDR3 spans 15 residues. Unmatched junction bases numbered 1, after V lost 2 bases and J lost 3 bases. Germline V lookup: CDR1 MGHRA, CDR2 YSYEKL. CDR3 DNA sequence: TGCGCCAGCAGCCAAACTAGCGGGAGGGACTACGAGCAGTACTTC. It translates to CASSQTSGRDYEQYF.

This chain connects TRBV5-6 to TRBJ1-2; 7 bases agree with TRBD1. This CDR3 region has 16 residues. V shed 4 bases, J shed 4 bases, and the junction held 13 bases outside the gene matches. Germline CDR1 and CDR2: SGHDT and YYEEEE. In DNA form, the CDR3 reads TGTGCCAGCAGCCCGCGGCCAGGGGGAGAACTCTATGGCTACACCTTC. The encoded protein is CASSPRPGGELYGYTF.

V is TRBV11-2 and J is TRBJ2-2, with D perhaps matching TRBD2 (5 bases). The V and J ends lost 3 bases and 5 bases respectively, with 13 bases between them. Germline CDR1 is SGHAT and CDR2 is FQNNGV. The CDR3 is 15 residues long. CDR3 in amino acids: CASSFYGKGTGELFF. In DNA, the CDR3 is TGTGCCAGCAGCTTTTACGGGAAAGGGACCGGGGAGCTGTTTTTT.

The gene calls are TRBV25-1 and TRBJ2-7; 9 bases line up with TRBD1. The CDR3 contains 14 residues. The V and J ends lost 6 bases and 3 bases, in that order; junction bases with no gene match: 6. Germline CDR1 MGHDK, CDR2 SYGVNS. The CDR3 loop is CASRNTGGLYEQYF. CDR3 nucleotides: TGTGCCAGCAGAAACACAGGGGGCCTCTACGAGCAGTACTTC.

A single count supports this clone. A junction end diverges from the germline sequence, so it may reflect a read error. The chain carries TRBV6-1 and TRBJ1-3, with D tentatively TRBD1 (5 bases). There are 14 residues in the CDR3. Germline V lookup: CDR1 MNHNS, CDR2 SASEGT. The CDR3 DNA reads as TGTGCCAGCAGTAGAGGTCACAGACAGACCTCCGCCGATTTT. This codes for CASSRGHRQTSADF.

The chain carries TRBV28 and TRBJ1-2, with D hard to call. The CDR3 loop spans 15 amino acids. Per the germline V gene, CDR1 is MDHEN and CDR2 is SYDVKM. Trimming took off 2 bases at V and 1 base at J, with 11 bases between the two ends. CDR3: CASSLASNYNYGYTF. The CDR3 DNA sequence: TGTGCCAGCAGTTTAGCTTCAAACTATAACTATGGCTACACCTTC.

With regard to this clone: A read error may account for a junction end that differs from germline. This sequence joins TRBV30 and TRBJ1-1; D gene unclear. Germline V CDR1 and CDR2: GTSNPN, SVGIG (reference sequence). This CDR3 has 12 amino acids. The CDR3 DNA follows: TGTGCCTGGAGTGTGCCCAACAGTGAAGCTTTCTTT. It encodes CAWSVPNSEAFF.

The chain combines TRBV6-1 with TRBJ2-7; D possibly corresponds to TRBD1 (5 bases). Looked up from germline, CDR1 is MNHNS and CDR2 is SASEGT. Trimming stripped 1 base from V and 12 bases from J, with 22 bases between. The CDR3 is made up of 15 amino acids. The CDR3 DNA follows: TGTGCCAGCAGTGAAGAAACAGGCTCTCCTACTACTCGGTACTTC. This translates into CASSEETGSPTTRYF.

The rearrangement uses TRBV28 and TRBJ2-5, with D possibly being TRBD2 (7 bases). Germline CDR1 and CDR2: MDHEN and SYDVKM. CDR3 size: 19 residues. Between the trimmed V and J ends, which lost 9 bases and 0 bases, there was a span of 29 bases. The CDR3 here is CASYTGTGRGTHYQETQYF. CDR3 DNA sequence: TGTGCCAGTTACACAGGAACAGGGAGGGGGACCCACTACCAAGAGACCCAGTACTTC.

The genes are TRBV9 and TRBJ1-6; possible D gene TRBD1, 5 bases. Germline V lookup: CDR1 SGDLS, CDR2 YYNGEE. The V end was cut by 1 base, the J end by 7 bases, with 6 bases between. This CDR3 has 13 amino acids. Written as DNA, the CDR3 is TGTGCCAGCAGCGTATCAGGGAATTCACCCCTCCACTTT. This sequence encodes CASSVSGNSPLHF.

In nucleotides, the CDR3 is TGTGCCAGCAGTTTGGCTCAGGAGGAAGAGACCCAGTACTTC. Its protein is CASSLAQEEETQYF. V is TRBV28 and J is TRBJ2-5; perhaps TRBD2 as D (5 bases). The CDR3 covers 14 residues. CDR1 is MDHEN and CDR2 is SYDVKM in the germline V gene. Trimming took off 3 bases at V and 3 bases at J, with 11 bases between the two ends.

The rearrangement uses TRBV18 and TRBJ1-3; 10 bases map to TRBD1. CDR1 is KGHSH and CDR2 is LQKENI in the germline V gene. The CDR3 is 17 amino acids. After removal of 3 bases from V and 0 bases from J, the junction contained 5 bases not matched to a gene. CDR3 nucleotides: TGTGCCAGCTCACCCCGGGACAGGGGACCCTCTGGAAACACCATATATTTT. As protein: CASSPRDRGPSGNTIYF.

The V call is TRBV6-5, the J call TRBJ1-1, with 8 bases lining up with TRBD1. CDR3 length equals 11 residues. The germline V gene encodes CDR1 MNHEY and CDR2 SVGAGI. After removal of 5 bases from V and 12 bases from J, the junction contained 5 bases not matched to a gene. CDR3 sequence reads: CASSPGGRTFF. DNA for the CDR3: TGTGCCAGCAGTCCAGGGGGCCGAACTTTCTTT.

The chain carries TRBV28 and TRBJ2-1; D gene unclear. This CDR3 comprises 12 residues. The germline V and J ends were trimmed by 2 bases and 9 bases, with 8 bases remaining between them. Germline loops: CDR1 MDHEN, CDR2 SYDVKM. CDR3 residues: CASSLRVGEQFF. The CDR3 nucleotides are TGTGCCAGCAGTTTACGAGTCGGTGAGCAGTTCTTC.

The genes are TRBV5-4 and TRBJ1-2, with D unclear. Germline lookup yields CDR1 SGHNT and CDR2 YYREEE (reference sequence). Trimming took off 0 bases at V and 5 bases at J, with 17 bases between the two ends. The CDR3 contains 16 residues. CDR3 sequence: CASSLDGSGQSYGYTF. The CDR3 nucleotides read TGTGCCAGCAGCTTGGATGGGTCAGGCCAAAGTTATGGCTACACCTTC.

V and J are TRBV5-1 and TRBJ2-1, with TRBD2 as a possible D gene (5 bases). This CDR3 region has 13 residues. V lost 4 bases, J lost 9 bases, and 14 bases lay in between. Germline V CDR1 and CDR2: SGHRS, YFSETQ. CDR3 residues: CASSPPLGSEQFF. CDR3 bases: TGCGCCAGCAGCCCCCCACTAGGTTCTGAGCAGTTCTTC.

The chain is built from TRBV2 and TRBJ2-7; 10 nucleotides align to TRBD1. The CDR3 is 15 residues long. The germline V gene encodes CDR1 SNHLY and CDR2 FYNNEI. After removal of 6 bases from V and 2 bases from J, the junction contained 7 bases not matched to a gene. CDR3 nucleotide sequence: TGTGCCAGCAGAGGTAGGGGACAGGGGCCCTACGAGCAGTACTTC. The encoded protein is CASRGRGQGPYEQYF.